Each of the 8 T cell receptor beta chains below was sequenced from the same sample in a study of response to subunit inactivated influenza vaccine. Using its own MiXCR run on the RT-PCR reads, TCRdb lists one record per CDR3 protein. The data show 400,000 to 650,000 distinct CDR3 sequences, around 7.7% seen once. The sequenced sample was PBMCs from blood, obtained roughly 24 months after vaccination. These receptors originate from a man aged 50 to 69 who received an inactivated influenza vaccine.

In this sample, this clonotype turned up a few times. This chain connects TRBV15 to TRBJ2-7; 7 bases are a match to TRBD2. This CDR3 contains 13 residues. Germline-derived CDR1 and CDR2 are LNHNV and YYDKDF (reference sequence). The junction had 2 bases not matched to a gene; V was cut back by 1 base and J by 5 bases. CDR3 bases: TGTGCCACCAGCAGAGTTGGGGGGGACGAGCAGTACTTC. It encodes CATSRVGGDEQYF.

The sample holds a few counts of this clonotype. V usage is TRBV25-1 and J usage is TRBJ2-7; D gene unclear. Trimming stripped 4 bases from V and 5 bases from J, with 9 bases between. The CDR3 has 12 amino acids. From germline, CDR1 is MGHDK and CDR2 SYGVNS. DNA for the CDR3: TGTGCCAGCAGTGCCGGTGCCCACGAGCAGTACTTC. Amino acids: CASSAGAHEQYF.

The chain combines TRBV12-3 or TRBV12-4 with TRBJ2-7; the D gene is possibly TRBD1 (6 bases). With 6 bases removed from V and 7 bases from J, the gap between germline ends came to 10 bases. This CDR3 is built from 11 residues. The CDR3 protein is CASSAGTEQYF. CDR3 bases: TGTGCCAGCAGCGCTGGGACAGAGCAGTACTTC.

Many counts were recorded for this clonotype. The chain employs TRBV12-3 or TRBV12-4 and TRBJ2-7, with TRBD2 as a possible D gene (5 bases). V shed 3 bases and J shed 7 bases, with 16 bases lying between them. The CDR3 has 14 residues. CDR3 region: CASSFRDGLGEQYF. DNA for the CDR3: TGTGCCAGCAGTTTTCGGGATGGTTTGGGAGAGCAGTACTTC.

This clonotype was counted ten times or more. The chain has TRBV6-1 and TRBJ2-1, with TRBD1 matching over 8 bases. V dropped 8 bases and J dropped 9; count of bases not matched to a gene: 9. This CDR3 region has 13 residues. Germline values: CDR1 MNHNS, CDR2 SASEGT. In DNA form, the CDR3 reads TGTGCCAGCGGAGGACAGGGTATAGGTGAGCAGTTCTTC. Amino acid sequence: CASGGQGIGEQFF.

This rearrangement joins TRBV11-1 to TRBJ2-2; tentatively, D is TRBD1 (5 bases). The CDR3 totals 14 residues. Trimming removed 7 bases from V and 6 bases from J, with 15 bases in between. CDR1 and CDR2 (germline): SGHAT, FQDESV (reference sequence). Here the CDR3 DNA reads TGTGCCAGCATAGGGGAAACCCGGCCCGGGGAGCTGTTTTTT. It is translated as CASIGETRPGELFF.

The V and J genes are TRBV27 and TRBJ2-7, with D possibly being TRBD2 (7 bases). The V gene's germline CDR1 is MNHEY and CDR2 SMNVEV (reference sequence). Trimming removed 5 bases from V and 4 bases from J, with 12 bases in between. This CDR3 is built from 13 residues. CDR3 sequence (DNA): TGTGCCAGCAGTACCCGGGGGGCATACGAGCAGTACTTC. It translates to CASSTRGAYEQYF.

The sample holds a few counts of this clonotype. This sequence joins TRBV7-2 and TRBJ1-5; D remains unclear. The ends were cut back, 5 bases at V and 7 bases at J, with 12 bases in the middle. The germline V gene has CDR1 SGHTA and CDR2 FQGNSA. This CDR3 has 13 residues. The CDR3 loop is CASSRGLEQPQHF. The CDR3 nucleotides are TGTGCCAGCAGCCGAGGGTTGGAACAGCCCCAGCATTTT.